This entry is about one T cell receptor beta chain. The use of a sample-barcoded 5' primer and a J-beta primer mix characterized a second PCR of roughly 6 to 11 cycles. Via MiXCR, TCRdb re-called the 5' RACE reads, giving one row per CDR3 protein. The profile covers some 700,000 distinct CDR3 sequences, with 35% to 45% appearing a single time and 20% to 25% taken by the ten largest. This specimen comes from a study of blood T cells in healthy people across ages. Germline CDR1 and CDR2: SGHTA and FQGNSA. Trimming pared 1 base from V and 4 bases from J, leaving 9 bases between. The CDR3 is 14 residues long.

This sequence was found in a woman aged 55 to 70 in good health. The V call is TRBV7-2, the J call TRBJ2-3, with D uncertain. Sequenced material: blood. The CDR3 protein is CASSLGGPPDTQYF. The CDR3 nucleotides read TGTGCCAGCAGCTTAGGAGGACCACCAGATACGCAGTATTTT.